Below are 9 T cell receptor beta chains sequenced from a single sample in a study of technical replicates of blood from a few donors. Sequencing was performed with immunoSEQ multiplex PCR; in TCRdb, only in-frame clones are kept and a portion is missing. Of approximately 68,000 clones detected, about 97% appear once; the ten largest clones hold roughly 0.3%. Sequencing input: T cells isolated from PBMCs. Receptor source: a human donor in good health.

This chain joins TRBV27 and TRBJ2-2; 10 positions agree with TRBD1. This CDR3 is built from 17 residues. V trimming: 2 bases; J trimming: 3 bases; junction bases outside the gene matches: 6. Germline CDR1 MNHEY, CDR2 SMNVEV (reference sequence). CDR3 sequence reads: CASSLLTGGRDTGELFF. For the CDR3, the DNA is TGTGCCAGCAGTTTACTGACAGGGGGCAGGGACACCGGGGAGCTGTTTTTT.

This CDR3 is CASSYETEYRELFF. The CDR3 nucleotides are TGTGCCAGCAGTTACGAGACAGAGTACCGGGAGCTGTTTTTT. The rearrangement links TRBV6-5 to TRBJ2-2, with D tentatively TRBD1 (5 bases). V was trimmed by 2 bases and J by 9 bases, leaving 13 bases between them. Germline loops: CDR1 MNHEY, CDR2 SVGAGI. The CDR3 contains 14 residues.

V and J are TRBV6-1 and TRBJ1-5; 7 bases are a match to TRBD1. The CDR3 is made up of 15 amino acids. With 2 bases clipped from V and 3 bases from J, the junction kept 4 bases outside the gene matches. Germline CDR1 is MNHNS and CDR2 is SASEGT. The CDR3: CASSEIDRVNQPQHF. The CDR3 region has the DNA TGTGCCAGCAGTGAAATTGACAGGGTCAATCAGCCCCAGCATTTT.

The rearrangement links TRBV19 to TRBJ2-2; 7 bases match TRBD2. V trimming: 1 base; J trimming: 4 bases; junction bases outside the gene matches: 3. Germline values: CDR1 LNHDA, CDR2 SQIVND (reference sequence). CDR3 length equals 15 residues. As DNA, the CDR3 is TGTGCCAGTAGTATAGTTGGGAGGGTCACCGGGGAGCTGTTTTTT. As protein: CASSIVGRVTGELFF.

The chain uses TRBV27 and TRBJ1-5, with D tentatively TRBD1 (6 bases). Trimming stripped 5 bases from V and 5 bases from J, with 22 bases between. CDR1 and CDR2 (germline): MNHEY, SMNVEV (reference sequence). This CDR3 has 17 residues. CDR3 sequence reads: CASSQRHGLGADQPQHF. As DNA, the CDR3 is TGTGCCAGCAGTCAACGCCATGGGCTGGGGGCCGATCAGCCCCAGCATTTT.

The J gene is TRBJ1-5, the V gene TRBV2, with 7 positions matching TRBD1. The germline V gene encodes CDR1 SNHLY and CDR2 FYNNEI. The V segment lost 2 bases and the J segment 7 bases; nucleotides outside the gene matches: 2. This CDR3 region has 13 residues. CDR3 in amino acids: CASSEIGGQPQHF. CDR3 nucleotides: TGTGCCAGCAGTGAAATAGGGGGCCAGCCCCAGCATTTT.

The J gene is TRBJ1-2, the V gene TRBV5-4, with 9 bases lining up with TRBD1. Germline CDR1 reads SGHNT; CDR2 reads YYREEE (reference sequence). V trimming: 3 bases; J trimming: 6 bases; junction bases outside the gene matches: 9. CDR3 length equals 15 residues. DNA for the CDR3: TGTGCCAGCAGCTCACCACAGGGGGCGCTGGATGGCTACACCTTC. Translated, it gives CASSSPQGALDGYTF.

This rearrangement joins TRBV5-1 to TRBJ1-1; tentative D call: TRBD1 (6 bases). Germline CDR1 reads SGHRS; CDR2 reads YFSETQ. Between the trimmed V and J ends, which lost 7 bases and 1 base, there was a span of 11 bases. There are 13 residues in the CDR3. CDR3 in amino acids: CASGDRPNTEAFF. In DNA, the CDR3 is TGCGCCAGCGGCGACAGGCCGAACACTGAAGCTTTCTTT. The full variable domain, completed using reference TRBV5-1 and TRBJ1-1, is KAGVTQTPRYLIKTRGQQVTLSCSPISGHRSVSWYQQTPGQGLQFLFEYFSETQRNKGNFPGRFSGRQFSNSRSEMNVSTLELGDSALYLCASGDRPNTEAFFGQGTRLTVV.

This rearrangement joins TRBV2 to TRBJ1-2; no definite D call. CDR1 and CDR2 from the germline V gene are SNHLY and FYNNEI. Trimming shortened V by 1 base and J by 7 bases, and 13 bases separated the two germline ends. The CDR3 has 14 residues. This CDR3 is CASSEEGGVGGYTF. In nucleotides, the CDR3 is TGTGCCAGCAGTGAAGAAGGCGGGGTGGGTGGCTACACCTTC.